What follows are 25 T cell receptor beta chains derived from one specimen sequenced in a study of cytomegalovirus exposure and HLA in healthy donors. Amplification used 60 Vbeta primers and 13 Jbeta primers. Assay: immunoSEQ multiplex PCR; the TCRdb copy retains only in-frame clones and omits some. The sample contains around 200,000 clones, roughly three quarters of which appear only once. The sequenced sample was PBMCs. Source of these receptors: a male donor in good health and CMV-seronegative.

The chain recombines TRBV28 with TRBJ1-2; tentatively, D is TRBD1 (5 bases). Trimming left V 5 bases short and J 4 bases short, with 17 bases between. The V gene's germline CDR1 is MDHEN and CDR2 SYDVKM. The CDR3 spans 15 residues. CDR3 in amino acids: CASSPEGQFLYGYTF. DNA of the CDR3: TGTGCCAGCAGTCCGGAGGGGCAGTTTCTCTATGGCTACACCTTC.

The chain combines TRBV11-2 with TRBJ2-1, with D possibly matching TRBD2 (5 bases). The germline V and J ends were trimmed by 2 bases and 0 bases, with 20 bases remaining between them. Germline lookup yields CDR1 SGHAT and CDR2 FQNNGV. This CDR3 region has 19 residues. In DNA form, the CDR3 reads TGTGCCAGCAGCTTAAGTTCTTTTTGGGAGATTGGCTCCTACAATGAGCAGTTCTTC. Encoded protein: CASSLSSFWEIGSYNEQFF. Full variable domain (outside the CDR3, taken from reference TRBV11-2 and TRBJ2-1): EAGVAQSPRYKIIEKRQSVAFWCNPISGHATLYWYQQILGQGPKLLIQFQNNGVVDDSQLPKDRFSAERLKGVDSTLKIQPAKLEDSAVYLCASSLSSFWEIGSYNEQFFGPGTRLTVL.

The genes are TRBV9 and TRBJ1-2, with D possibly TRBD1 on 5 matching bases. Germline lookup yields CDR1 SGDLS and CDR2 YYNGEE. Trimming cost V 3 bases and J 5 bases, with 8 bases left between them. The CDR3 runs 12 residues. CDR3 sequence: CASSGTRYGYTF. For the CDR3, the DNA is TGTGCCAGCAGCGGGACAAGATATGGCTACACCTTC.

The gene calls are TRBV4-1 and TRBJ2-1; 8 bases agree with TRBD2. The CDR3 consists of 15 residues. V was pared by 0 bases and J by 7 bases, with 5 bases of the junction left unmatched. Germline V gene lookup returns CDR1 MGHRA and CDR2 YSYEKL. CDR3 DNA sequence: TGCGCCAGCAGCCAAGAAGGCGGGAGGCGTAATGAGCAGTTCTTC. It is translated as CASSQEGGRRNEQFF.

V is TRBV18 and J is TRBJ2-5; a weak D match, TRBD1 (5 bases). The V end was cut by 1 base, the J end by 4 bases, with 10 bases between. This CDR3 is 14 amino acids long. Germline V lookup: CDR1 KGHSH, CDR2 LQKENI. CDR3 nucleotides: TGTGCCAGCTCACCACGAGAAGGGGTAGAGACCCAGTACTTC. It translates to CASSPREGVETQYF.

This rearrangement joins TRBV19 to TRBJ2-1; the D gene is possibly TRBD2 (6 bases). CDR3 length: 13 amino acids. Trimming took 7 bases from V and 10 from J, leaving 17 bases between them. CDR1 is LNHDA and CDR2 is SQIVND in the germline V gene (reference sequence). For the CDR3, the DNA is TGTGCCAGTAATAGCGGCCTATCGGACGAGCAGTTCTTC. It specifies CASNSGLSDEQFF.

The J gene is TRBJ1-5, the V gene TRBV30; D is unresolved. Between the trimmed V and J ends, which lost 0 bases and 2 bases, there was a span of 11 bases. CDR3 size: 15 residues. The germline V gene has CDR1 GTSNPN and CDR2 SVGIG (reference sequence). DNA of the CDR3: TGTGCCTGGAGTGTATCTTATCGGGGCAATCAGCCCCAGCATTTT. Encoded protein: CAWSVSYRGNQPQHF.

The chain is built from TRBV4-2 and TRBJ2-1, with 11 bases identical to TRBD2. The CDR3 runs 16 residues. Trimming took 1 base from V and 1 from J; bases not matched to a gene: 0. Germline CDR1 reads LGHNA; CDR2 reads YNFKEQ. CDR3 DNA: TGTGCCAGCAGCCAAGGACTAGCGGGGTCCTACAATGAGCAGTTCTTC. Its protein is CASSQGLAGSYNEQFF.

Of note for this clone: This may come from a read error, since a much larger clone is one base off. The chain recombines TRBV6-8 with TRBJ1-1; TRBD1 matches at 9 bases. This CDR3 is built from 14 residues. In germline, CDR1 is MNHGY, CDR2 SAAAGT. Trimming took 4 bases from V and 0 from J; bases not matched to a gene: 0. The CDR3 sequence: CASSWDRVNTEAFF. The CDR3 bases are TGTGCCAGCAGTTGGGACAGGGTGAACACTGAAGCTTTCTTT.

The chain's CDR3 is CASRSWGGNGYTF. CDR3 DNA: TGCGCCAGCAGGAGTTGGGGGGGGAATGGCTACACCTTC. V and J are TRBV10-2 and TRBJ1-2; a possible D gene is TRBD1 (5 bases). The CDR3 extends over 13 amino acids. Germline V CDR1 and CDR2: WSHSY, SAAADI. V dropped 6 bases and J dropped 6 bases, with 14 bases sitting between them.

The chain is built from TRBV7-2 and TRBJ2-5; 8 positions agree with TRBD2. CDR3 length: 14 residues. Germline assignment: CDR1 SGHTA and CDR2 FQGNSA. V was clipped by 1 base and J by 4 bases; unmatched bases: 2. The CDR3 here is CASSLGLAGETQYF. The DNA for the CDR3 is TGTGCCAGCAGCTTAGGCCTAGCGGGAGAGACCCAGTACTTC.

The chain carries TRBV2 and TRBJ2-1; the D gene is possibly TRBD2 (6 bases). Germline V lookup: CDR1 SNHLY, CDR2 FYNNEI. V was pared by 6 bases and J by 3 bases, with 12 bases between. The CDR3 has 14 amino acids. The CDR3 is CASRPRGYYNEQFF. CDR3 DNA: TGTGCCAGCAGACCACGGGGGTACTACAATGAGCAGTTCTTC.

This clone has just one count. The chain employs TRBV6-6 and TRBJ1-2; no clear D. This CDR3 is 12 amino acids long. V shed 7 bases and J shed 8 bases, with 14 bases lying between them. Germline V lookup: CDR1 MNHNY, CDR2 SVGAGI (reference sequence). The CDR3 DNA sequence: TGTGCCAGCACCCCCGGTGGGCGAGGCTACACCTTC. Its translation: CASTPGGRGYTF.

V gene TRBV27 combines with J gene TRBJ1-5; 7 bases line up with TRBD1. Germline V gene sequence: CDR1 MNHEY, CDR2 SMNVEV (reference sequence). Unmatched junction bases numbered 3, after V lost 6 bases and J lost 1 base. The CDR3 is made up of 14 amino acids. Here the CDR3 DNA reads TGTGCCAGCAGAACAGGGGTAAGCAATCAGCCCCAGCATTTT. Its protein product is CASRTGVSNQPQHF.

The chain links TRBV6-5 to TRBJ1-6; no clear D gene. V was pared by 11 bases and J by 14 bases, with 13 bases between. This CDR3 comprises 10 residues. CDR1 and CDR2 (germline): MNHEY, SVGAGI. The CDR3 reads CAGKRITLHF. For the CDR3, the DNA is TGTGCCGGTAAGAGGATCACCCTCCACTTT.

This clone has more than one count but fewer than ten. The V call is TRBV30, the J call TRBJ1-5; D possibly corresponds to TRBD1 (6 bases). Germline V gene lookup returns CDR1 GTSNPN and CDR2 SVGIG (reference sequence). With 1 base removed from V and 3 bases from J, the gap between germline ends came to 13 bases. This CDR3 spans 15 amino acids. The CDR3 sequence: CAWSDYWGHNQPQHF. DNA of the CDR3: TGTGCCTGGAGTGACTATTGGGGGCACAATCAGCCCCAGCATTTT.

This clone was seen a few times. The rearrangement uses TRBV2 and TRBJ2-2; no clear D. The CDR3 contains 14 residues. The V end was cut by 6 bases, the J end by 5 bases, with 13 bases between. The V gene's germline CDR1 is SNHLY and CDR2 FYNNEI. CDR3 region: CASRRSTQTGELFF. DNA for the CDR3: TGTGCCAGCAGACGGAGTACTCAAACCGGGGAGCTGTTTTTT.

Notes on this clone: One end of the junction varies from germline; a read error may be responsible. This CDR3 is CASSPGLAAQGTQYF. DNA for the CDR3: TGTGCCAGCAGCCCTGGACTAGCGGCACAAGGGACCCAGTACTTC. The genes are TRBV5-4 and TRBJ2-5; 10 nucleotides align to TRBD2. The CDR3 has 15 amino acids. Germline V gene sequence: CDR1 SGHNT, CDR2 YYREEE (reference sequence). Based on the CDR3 plus reference TRBV5-4 and TRBJ2-5, the full variable domain is ETGVTQSPTHLIKTRGQQVTLRCSSQSGHNTVSWYQQALGQGPQFIFQYYREEENGRGNFPPRFSGLQFPNYSSELNVNALELDDSALYLCASSPGLAAQGTQYFGPGTRLLVL.

The CDR3 is CASSLLGGGEKLFF. CDR3 coding DNA: TGTGCCAGCAGCTTACTAGGGGGGGGTGAAAAACTGTTTTTT. This chain links TRBV11-2 with TRBJ1-4; a possible D gene is TRBD1 (6 bases). Per germline, CDR1 SGHAT and CDR2 FQNNGV. This CDR3 comprises 14 residues. V dropped 2 bases and J dropped 7 bases, with 11 bases sitting between them. Based on the CDR3 plus reference TRBV11-2 and TRBJ1-4, the full variable domain is EAGVAQSPRYKIIEKRQSVAFWCNPISGHATLYWYQQILGQGPKLLIQFQNNGVVDDSQLPKDRFSAERLKGVDSTLKIQPAKLEDSAVYLCASSLLGGGEKLFFGSGTQLSVL.

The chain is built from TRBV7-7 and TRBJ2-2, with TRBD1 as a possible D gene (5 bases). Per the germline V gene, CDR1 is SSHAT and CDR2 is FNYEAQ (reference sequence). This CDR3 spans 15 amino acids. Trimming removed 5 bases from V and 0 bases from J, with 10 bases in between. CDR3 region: CASSPRVSNTGELFF. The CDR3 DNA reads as TGTGCCAGCAGCCCCAGGGTTTCGAACACCGGGGAGCTGTTTTTT.

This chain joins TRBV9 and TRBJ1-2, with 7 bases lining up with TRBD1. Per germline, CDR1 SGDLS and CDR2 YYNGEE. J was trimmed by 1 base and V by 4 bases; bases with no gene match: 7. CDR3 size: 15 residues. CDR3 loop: CASSTQTGNNYGYTF. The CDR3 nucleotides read TGTGCCAGCAGCACCCAGACAGGGAATAACTATGGCTACACCTTC.

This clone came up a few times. The CDR3 DNA reads TGCGCCAGCAGTGAAGCGACAGGGACCCTCTACGAGCAGTACTTC. This gives the protein CASSEATGTLYEQYF. The chain employs TRBV10-1 and TRBJ2-7, with 7 bases identical to TRBD1. V lost 3 bases to trimming and J lost 3 bases; unmatched junction nucleotides: 8. Germline V gives CDR1 WNHNN, CDR2 SYGVQD (reference sequence). This CDR3 has 15 residues.

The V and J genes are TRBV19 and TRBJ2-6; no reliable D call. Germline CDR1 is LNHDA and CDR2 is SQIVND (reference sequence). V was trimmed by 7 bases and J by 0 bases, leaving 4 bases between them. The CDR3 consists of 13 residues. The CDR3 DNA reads TGTGCCAGTACTAGCTCTGGGGCCAACGTCCTGACTTTC. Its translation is CASTSSGANVLTF.

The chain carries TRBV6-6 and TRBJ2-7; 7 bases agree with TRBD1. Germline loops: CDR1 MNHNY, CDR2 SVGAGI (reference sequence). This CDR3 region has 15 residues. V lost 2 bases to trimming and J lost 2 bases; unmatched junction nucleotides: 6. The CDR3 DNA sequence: TGTGCCAGCAGTTACGACGGACAGGCAACCTACGAGCAGTACTTC. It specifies CASSYDGQATYEQYF.

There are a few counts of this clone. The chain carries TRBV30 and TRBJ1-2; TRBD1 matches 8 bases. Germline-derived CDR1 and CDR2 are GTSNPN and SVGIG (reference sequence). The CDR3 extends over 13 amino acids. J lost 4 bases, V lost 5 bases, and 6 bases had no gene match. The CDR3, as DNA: TGTGCCTGGCTCCGGGACAGGCCCTATGGCTACACCTTC. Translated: CAWLRDRPYGYTF.